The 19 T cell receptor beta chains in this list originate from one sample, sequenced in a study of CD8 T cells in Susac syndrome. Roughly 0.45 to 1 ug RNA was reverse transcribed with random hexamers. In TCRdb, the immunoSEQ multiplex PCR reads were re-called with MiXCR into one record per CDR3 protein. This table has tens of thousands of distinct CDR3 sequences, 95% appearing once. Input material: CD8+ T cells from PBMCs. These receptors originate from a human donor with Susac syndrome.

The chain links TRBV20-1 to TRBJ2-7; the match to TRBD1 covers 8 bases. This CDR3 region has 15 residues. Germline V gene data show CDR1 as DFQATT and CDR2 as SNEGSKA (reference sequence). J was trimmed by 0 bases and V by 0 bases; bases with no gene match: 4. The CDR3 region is CSARDGTGNSYEQYF. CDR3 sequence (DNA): TGCAGTGCTAGAGATGGGACAGGCAACTCCTACGAGCAGTACTTC.

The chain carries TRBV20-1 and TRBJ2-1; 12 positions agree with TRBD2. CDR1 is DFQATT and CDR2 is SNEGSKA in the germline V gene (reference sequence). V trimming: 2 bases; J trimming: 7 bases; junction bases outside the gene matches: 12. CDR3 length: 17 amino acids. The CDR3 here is CSARTGTSGPIKNEQFF. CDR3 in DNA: TGCAGTGCTAGAACCGGGACTAGCGGGCCCATTAAAAATGAGCAGTTCTTC.

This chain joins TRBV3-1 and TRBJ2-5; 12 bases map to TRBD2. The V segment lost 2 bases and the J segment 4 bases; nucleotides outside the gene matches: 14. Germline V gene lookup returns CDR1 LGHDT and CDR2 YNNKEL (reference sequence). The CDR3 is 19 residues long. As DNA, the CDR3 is TGTGCCAGCAGCCAAATTTCCCCACGACTAGCGGGAGTGGGAGAGACCCAGTACTTC. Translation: CASSQISPRLAGVGETQYF.

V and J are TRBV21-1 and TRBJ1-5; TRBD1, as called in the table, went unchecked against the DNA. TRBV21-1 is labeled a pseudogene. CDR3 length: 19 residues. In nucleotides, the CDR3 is TGTGCCAGCAGCAAAAAGCTACCGGGACAGGCCATAGGCAATCAGCCCCAGCATTTT. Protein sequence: CASSKKLPGQAIGNQPQHF.

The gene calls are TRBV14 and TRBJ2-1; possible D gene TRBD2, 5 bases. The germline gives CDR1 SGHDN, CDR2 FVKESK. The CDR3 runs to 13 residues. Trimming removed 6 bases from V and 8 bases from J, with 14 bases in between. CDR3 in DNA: TGTGCCAGCAGGCGGAAAGGGCGGGATGAGCAGTTCTTC. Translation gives CASRRKGRDEQFF.

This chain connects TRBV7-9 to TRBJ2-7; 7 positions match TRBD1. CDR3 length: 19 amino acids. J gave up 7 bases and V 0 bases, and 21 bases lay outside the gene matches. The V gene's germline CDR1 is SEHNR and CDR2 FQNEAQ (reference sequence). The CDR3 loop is CASSLAQPGSGTEGSEQYF. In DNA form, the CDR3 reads TGTGCCAGCAGCTTAGCCCAACCCGGCTCCGGGACAGAGGGGTCGGAGCAGTACTTC.

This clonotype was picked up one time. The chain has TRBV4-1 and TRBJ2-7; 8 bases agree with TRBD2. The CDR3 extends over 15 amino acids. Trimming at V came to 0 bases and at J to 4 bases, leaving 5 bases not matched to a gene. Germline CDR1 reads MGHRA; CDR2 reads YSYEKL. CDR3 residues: CASSQDASGSYEQYF. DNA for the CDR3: TGCGCCAGCAGCCAAGATGCTAGCGGGTCATACGAGCAGTACTTC.

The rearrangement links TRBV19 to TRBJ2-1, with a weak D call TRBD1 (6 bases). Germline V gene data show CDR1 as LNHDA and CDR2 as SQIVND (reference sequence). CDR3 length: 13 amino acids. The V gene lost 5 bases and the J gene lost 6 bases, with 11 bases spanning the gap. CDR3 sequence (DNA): TGTGCCAGTAGTTTTACAGGGATCAATGAGCAGTTCTTC. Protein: CASSFTGINEQFF.

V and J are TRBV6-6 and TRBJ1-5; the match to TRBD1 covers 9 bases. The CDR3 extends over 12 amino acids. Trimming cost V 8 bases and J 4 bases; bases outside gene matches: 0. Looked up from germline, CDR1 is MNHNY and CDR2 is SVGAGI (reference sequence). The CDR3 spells CASGTGNQPQHF. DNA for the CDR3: TGTGCCAGCGGGACAGGGAATCAGCCCCAGCATTTT.

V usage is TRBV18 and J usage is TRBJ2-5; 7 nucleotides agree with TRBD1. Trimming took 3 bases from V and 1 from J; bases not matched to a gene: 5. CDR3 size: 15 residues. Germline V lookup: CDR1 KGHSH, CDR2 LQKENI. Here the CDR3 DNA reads TGTGCCAGCTCACCCGCAAGGGACAGCCAAGAGACCCAGTACTTC. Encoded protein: CASSPARDSQETQYF.

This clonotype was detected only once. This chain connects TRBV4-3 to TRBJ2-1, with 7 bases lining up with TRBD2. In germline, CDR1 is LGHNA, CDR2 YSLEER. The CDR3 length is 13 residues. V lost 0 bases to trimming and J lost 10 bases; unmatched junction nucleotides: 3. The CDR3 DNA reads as TGCGCCAGCAGCCAAGAGCAGCGGGACGAGCAGTTCTTC. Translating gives CASSQEQRDEQFF.

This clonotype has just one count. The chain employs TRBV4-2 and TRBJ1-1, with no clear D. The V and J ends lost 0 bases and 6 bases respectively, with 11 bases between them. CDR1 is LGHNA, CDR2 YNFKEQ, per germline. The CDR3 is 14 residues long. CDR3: CASSQDLERPEAFF. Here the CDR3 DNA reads TGTGCCAGCAGCCAAGATCTTGAGCGGCCTGAAGCTTTCTTT.

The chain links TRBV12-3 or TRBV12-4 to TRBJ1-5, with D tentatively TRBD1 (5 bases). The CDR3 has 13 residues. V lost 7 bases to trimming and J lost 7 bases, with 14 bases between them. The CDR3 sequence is CASTPPGGQPQHF. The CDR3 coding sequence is TGTGCCAGCACCCCGCCCGGGGGGCAGCCCCAGCATTTT.

Here the CDR3 DNA reads TGTGCCAGCGATAAGGGGGCCCATGAGCAGTTCTTC. Its protein is CASDKGAHEQFF. The V and J genes are TRBV12-3 or TRBV12-4 and TRBJ2-1; 7 positions agree with TRBD1. Germline trimming cut 8 bases from V and 8 bases from J; bases unmatched to any gene: 6. The CDR3 contains 12 residues.

The DNA of the CDR3 is TGTGCCAGCAGCTTAGCCTGGACAGGGGAGAATGAGCAGTTCTTC. Its protein product is CASSLAWTGENEQFF. The chain is built from TRBV7-9 and TRBJ2-1, with 9 positions matching TRBD1. V lost 0 bases, J lost 7 bases, and 4 bases stayed unmatched. CDR1 and CDR2 (germline): SEHNR, FQNEAQ (reference sequence). The CDR3 runs to 15 residues.

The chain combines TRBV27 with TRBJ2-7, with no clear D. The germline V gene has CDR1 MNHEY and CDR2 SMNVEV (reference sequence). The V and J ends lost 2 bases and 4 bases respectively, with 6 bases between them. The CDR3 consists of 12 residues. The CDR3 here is CASSLNRYEQYF. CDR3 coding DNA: TGTGCCAGCAGTTTAAACCGGTACGAGCAGTACTTC.

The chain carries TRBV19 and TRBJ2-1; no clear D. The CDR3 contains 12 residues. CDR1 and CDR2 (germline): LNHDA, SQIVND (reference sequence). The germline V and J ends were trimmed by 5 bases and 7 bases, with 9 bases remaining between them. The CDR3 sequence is CASSYWGNEQFF. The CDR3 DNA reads TGTGCCAGTAGTTACTGGGGAAATGAGCAGTTCTTC.

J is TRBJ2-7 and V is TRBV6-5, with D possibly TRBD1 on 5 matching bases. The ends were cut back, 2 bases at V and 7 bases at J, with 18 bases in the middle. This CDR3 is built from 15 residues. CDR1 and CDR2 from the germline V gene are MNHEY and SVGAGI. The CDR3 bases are TGTGCCAGCAGTTACGCGGCAGGGCCTTTCTGGGAGCAGTACTTC. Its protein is CASSYAAGPFWEQYF.

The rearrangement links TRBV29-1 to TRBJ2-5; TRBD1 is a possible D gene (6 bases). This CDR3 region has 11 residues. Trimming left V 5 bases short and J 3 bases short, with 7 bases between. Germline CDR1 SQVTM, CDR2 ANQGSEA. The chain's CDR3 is CSVHREETQYF. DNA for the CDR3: TGCAGCGTTCACAGGGAAGAGACCCAGTACTTC.